What follows are 18 T cell receptor beta chains derived from one specimen sequenced in a study of blood T cell repertoires in COVID-19. The protocol was immunoSEQ multiplex PCR, while the TCRdb copy is restricted to in-frame clones and leaves out a portion. The sample shows 120,000 or so clones, 65% to 85% of them seen only once. Sequenced material: peripheral blood. These receptors were obtained from a man in his 70s with acute or convalescent COVID-19.

This chain uses TRBV5-6 with TRBJ1-2; maybe TRBD1 (6 bases). Per germline, CDR1 SGHDT and CDR2 YYEEEE. This CDR3 spans 13 amino acids. V was clipped by 4 bases and J by 4 bases, with 11 bases between them. In DNA form, the CDR3 reads TGTGCCAGCAGCCTTCGGGACACCTATGGCTACACCTTC. This sequence encodes CASSLRDTYGYTF.

This clone was observed a handful of times. This chain uses TRBV10-1 with TRBJ1-1; D is ambiguous. The germline gives CDR1 WNHNN, CDR2 SYGVQD (reference sequence). The CDR3 loop spans 15 amino acids. Trimming removed 3 bases at V and 1 base at J, with 12 bases between. CDR3 DNA sequence: TGCGCCAGCAGTGAATTTGCCGGTGGGAACACTGAAGCTTTCTTT. Its translation is CASSEFAGGNTEAFF.

The rearrangement links TRBV28 to TRBJ1-1; D may be TRBD1 (6 bases). V gave up 3 bases and J gave up 3 bases, with 8 bases separating them. Germline assignment: CDR1 MDHEN and CDR2 SYDVKM. The CDR3 has 13 amino acids. The CDR3 DNA reads TGTGCCAGCAGTTTCCCAGGGGACACTGAAGCTTTCTTT. Its protein product is CASSFPGDTEAFF.

The gene calls are TRBV28 and TRBJ1-3; 7 nucleotides agree with TRBD1. CDR1 is MDHEN and CDR2 is SYDVKM in the germline V gene. The CDR3 sequence is 14 residues long. V gave up 6 bases and J gave up 9 bases; unmatched junction bases: 11. CDR3 sequence: CASSSGQSSATIYF. The CDR3 region has the DNA TGTGCCAGCAGCTCGGGACAGTCCTCGGCCACCATATATTTT.

V and J are TRBV5-1 and TRBJ2-3; D call uncertain. The germline V gene encodes CDR1 SGHRS and CDR2 YFSETQ. The V gene lost 4 bases and the J gene lost 6 bases, with 12 bases spanning the gap. This CDR3 contains 13 residues. The CDR3 region has the DNA TGCGCCAGCAGCCCCCTAGATTCTGATACGCAGTATTTT. As protein: CASSPLDSDTQYF.

The chain uses TRBV9 and TRBJ2-2; tentative D call: TRBD2 (6 bases). The V gene lost 4 bases and the J gene lost 8 bases, with 12 bases spanning the gap. CDR3 size: 13 residues. Germline V gene data show CDR1 as SGDLS and CDR2 as YYNGEE. Written as DNA, the CDR3 is TGTGCCAGCAGCCCTCAACGGGGGGGGGAGCTGTTTTTT. Its protein product is CASSPQRGGELFF.

CDR3 sequence (DNA): TGTGCCAGCAGCTTTATGACAGGGATGAACACTGAAGCTTTCTTT. Amino acid sequence: CASSFMTGMNTEAFF. The chain employs TRBV7-2 and TRBJ1-1; 7 bases line up with TRBD1. The CDR3 consists of 15 residues. The J segment lost 0 bases and the V segment lost 3 bases, leaving 4 bases of the junction unmatched. Germline V gene sequence: CDR1 SGHTA, CDR2 FQGNSA.

This clone showed up just a few times. The V gene is TRBV5-1, the J gene TRBJ2-1, with 7 bases matching TRBD2. The germline gives CDR1 SGHRS, CDR2 YFSETQ. CDR3 length: 15 amino acids. V lost 0 bases, J lost 3 bases, and 3 bases stayed unmatched. CDR3 sequence reads: CASSLVVAGYNEQFF. In DNA form, the CDR3 reads TGCGCCAGCAGCTTGGTAGTAGCGGGCTACAATGAGCAGTTCTTC. The variable domain in full, completed from reference TRBV5-1 and TRBJ2-1, reads KAGVTQTPRYLIKTRGQQVTLSCSPISGHRSVSWYQQTPGQGLQFLFEYFSETQRNKGNFPGRFSGRQFSNSRSEMNVSTLELGDSALYLCASSLVVAGYNEQFFGPGTRLTVL.

The J gene is TRBJ2-2, the V gene TRBV10-3, with TRBD2 as a possible D gene (6 bases). Trimming removed 0 bases from V and 9 bases from J, with 17 bases in between. Germline CDR1 and CDR2: ENHRY and SYGVKD. This CDR3 comprises 16 residues. The CDR3 protein is CAISESGTQAIRELFF. CDR3 coding DNA: TGTGCCATCAGTGAGTCTGGGACTCAGGCGATTAGGGAGCTGTTTTTT.

The V gene is TRBV18, the J gene TRBJ2-1, with TRBD2 identical over 8 bases. The V gene's germline CDR1 is KGHSH and CDR2 LQKENI. V dropped 3 bases and J dropped 1; count of bases not matched to a gene: 5. The CDR3 covers 16 residues. In DNA, the CDR3 is TGTGCCAGCTCACCTCTTCCTAGCGGGTCCTACAATGAGCAGTTCTTC. It encodes CASSPLPSGSYNEQFF.

The chain uses TRBV28 and TRBJ2-7, with unresolved D. Per germline, CDR1 MDHEN and CDR2 SYDVKM. Trimming removed 7 bases from V and 0 bases from J, with 13 bases in between. The CDR3 covers 14 residues. The DNA of the CDR3 is TGTGCCAGCATGAGCGAGGTTAGCTCCTACGAGCAGTACTTC. Translation gives CASMSEVSSYEQYF.

V and J are TRBV7-3 and TRBJ2-1, with D possibly TRBD2 on 7 matching bases. The V end lost 1 base, the J end lost 10 bases, and 14 bases lay between the germline ends. This CDR3 has 14 amino acids. CDR1 is SGHTA and CDR2 is FQGTGA in the germline V gene. The CDR3 nucleotides read TGTGCCAGCAGCTTAATGGCGGGGGCGGGGGAGCAGTTCTTC. Its protein is CASSLMAGAGEQFF.

The rearrangement links TRBV6-1 to TRBJ1-6, with D possibly being TRBD1 (6 bases). Germline assignment: CDR1 MNHNS and CDR2 SASEGT. V gave up 2 bases and J gave up 5 bases, with 13 bases separating them. This CDR3 region has 16 residues. The CDR3 reads CASSERGKGDNSPLHF. In nucleotides, the CDR3 is TGTGCCAGCAGTGAACGGGGAAAGGGGGATAATTCACCCCTCCACTTT.

This clone has a count of ten or more. The chain recombines TRBV7-9 with TRBJ2-1; 13 bases are shared with TRBD2. The V segment lost 8 bases and the J segment 7 bases; nucleotides outside the gene matches: 5. Per germline, CDR1 SEHNR and CDR2 FQNEAQ (reference sequence). This CDR3 is 14 amino acids long. The CDR3 DNA reads TGTGCCAGCTCCACTAGCGGGGGGGCGAATGAGCAGTTCTTC. Translation gives CASSTSGGANEQFF.

The chain links TRBV6-6 to TRBJ2-7; TRBD1 matches at 10 bases. V lost 2 bases, J lost 5 bases, and 3 bases stayed unmatched. The germline CDR1 and CDR2 sequences are MNHNY and SVGAGI (reference sequence). This CDR3 contains 14 residues. CDR3 DNA sequence: TGTGCCAGCAGTTACCGGGACAGGGGCAACGAGCAGTACTTC. Its translation: CASSYRDRGNEQYF.

This chain joins TRBV6-5 and TRBJ2-7, with D maybe TRBD1 (6 bases). The CDR3 spans 12 residues. The germline gives CDR1 MNHEY, CDR2 SVGAGI. V was shortened by 8 bases and J by 4 bases, with 12 bases between the two germline ends. In DNA form, the CDR3 reads TGTGCCAGCCGTAGTCAGGGGTACGAGCAGTACTTC. This translates into CASRSQGYEQYF.

This chain uses TRBV24-1 with TRBJ1-5; possibly TRBD1 for D (5 bases). V shed 0 bases and J shed 5 bases, with 16 bases lying between them. The CDR3 runs 17 residues. The V gene's germline CDR1 is KGHDR and CDR2 SFDVKD. Here the CDR3 DNA reads TGTGCCACCAGTGATTTGCCCGGGACTCTCTTTGATCAGCCCCAGCATTTT. As protein: CATSDLPGTLFDQPQHF.

J is TRBJ1-2 and V is TRBV2, with D possibly TRBD1 on 6 matching bases. Germline lookup yields CDR1 SNHLY and CDR2 FYNNEI. This CDR3 region has 13 residues. Trimming cost V 4 bases and J 4 bases, with 10 bases left between them. In nucleotides, the CDR3 is TGTGCCAGCAGTGCAGGGGCCCGCTATGGCTACACCTTC. Amino acids: CASSAGARYGYTF.